Below, 3 T cell receptor beta chains from the same sample are listed, as sequenced in a study of radiation and T cells in renal cell carcinoma. The sample's time point: blood 2 weeks post-SBRT. Treatment indicated: 15 Gy SBRT to primary tumor, nephrectomy 4 weeks later. The protocol was immunoSEQ multiplex PCR, while the TCRdb copy is restricted to in-frame clones and leaves out a portion. Among 100,000 to 150,000 clones, 88% were seen once, and the ten largest hold more than 5%. Sequenced here: blood, sampled from a patient whose treatment included radiotherapy and nephrectomy. These TCRs come from a woman in her 70s with renal cell carcinoma.

The table lists this clone with a few counts. The chain joins TRBV10-1 to TRBJ1-4; TRBD1 agrees at 9 bases. Looked up from germline, CDR1 is WNHNN and CDR2 is SYGVQD (reference sequence). Germline trimming cut 8 bases from V and 8 bases from J; bases unmatched to any gene: 12. The length of the CDR3 is 15 residues. As DNA, the CDR3 is TGCGCCAGCGGGCCAGGGGACAGGGTAAAGGAAAAACTGTTTTTT. This codes for CASGPGDRVKEKLFF.

The rearrangement uses TRBV6-4 and TRBJ1-1, with D tentatively TRBD1 (6 bases). With 6 bases removed from V and 3 bases from J, the gap between germline ends came to 17 bases. CDR3 length: 15 residues. The germline V gene encodes CDR1 MRHNA and CDR2 SNTAGT. In DNA form, the CDR3 reads TGTGCCAGCAGCCATTTAGGGGGGAGCGACACTGAAGCTTTCTTT. Its protein product is CASSHLGGSDTEAFF.

This clone appeared once. The chain employs TRBV7-8 and TRBJ1-2; perhaps TRBD1 as D (5 bases). The CDR3 consists of 15 residues. V shed 0 bases and J shed 4 bases, with 12 bases lying between them. The germline V gene encodes CDR1 SGHVS and CDR2 FQNEAQ. The CDR3 reads CASSLANGGGYGYTF. The CDR3 coding sequence is TGTGCCAGCAGCTTAGCGAATGGTGGGGGCTATGGCTACACCTTC.